Listed here are 24 T cell receptor beta chains from one sample, sequenced in a study of spatial heterogeneity in lung cancer. In TCRdb, the 5' RACE reads were re-called with MiXCR into one record per CDR3 protein. The sample shows approximately 6,900 distinct CDR3 sequences, approximately 4% of them seen only once. Time point: sample taken at primary tumor resection. The authors sequenced whole RNA from tumor, nontumor lung or frozen PBMC without sorting. The source was normal lung tissue next to the tumor, collected at surgery. These receptors all come from a female donor with early-stage non-small cell lung cancer.

This clonotype is classed as medium-sized. This beta chain is a stray sequence in a library constructed for alpha chains; its clone size is not meaningful. The J gene is TRBJ2-1, the V gene TRBV6-2 or TRBV6-3; 9 positions agree with TRBD2. V was clipped by 2 bases and J by 4 bases; unmatched bases: 6. Germline V gene lookup returns CDR1 MNHEY and CDR2 SVGEGT. This CDR3 is built from 16 residues. This chain's CDR3 is CASSYGERGAYNEQFF. The CDR3 bases are TGTGCCAGCAGTTACGGGGAGCGGGGGGCTTACAATGAGCAGTTCTTC.

This clonotype appeared many times. The library was designed around alpha chains, so this beta chain is a stray read whose abundance carries little weight. The chain has TRBV7-2 and TRBJ2-5; perhaps D is TRBD1 or TRBD2 (6 bases each). V lost 7 bases and J lost 4, with 16 bases in between. The germline V gene has CDR1 SGHTA and CDR2 FQGNSA. CDR3 size: 14 residues. CDR3 sequence (DNA): TGTGCCAGCACTAAGGAGGGGGGTGCAGAGACCCAGTACTTC. Encoded protein: CASTKEGGAETQYF.

This clonotype was counted at least ten times. Because this beta chain is a stray read in a library intended to capture alpha chains, its abundance should not be given much weight. The chain is built from TRBV5-5 and TRBJ1-1; D is unclear. CDR1 and CDR2 from the germline V gene are SGHKS and YYEKEE (reference sequence). Trimming took 0 bases from V and 5 from J, leaving 11 bases between them. This CDR3 has 14 residues. The CDR3, as DNA: TGTGCCAGCAGCTTGGTAGGGTTTGCAACTGAAGCTTTCTTT. Protein: CASSLVGFATEAFF. Full variable domain (outside the CDR3, taken from reference TRBV5-5 and TRBJ1-1): DAGVTQSPTHLIKTRGQQVTLRCSPISGHKSVSWYQQVLGQGPQFIFQYYEKEERGRGNFPDRFSARQFPNYSSELNVNALLLGDSALYLCASSLVGFATEAFFGQGTRLTVV.

This clonotype was seen many times. This beta chain lies outside the target of a library built for alpha chains; its clone size means little. The V gene is TRBV13, the J gene TRBJ1-6; unclear D gene. The V and J ends lost 5 bases and 8 bases respectively, with 7 bases between them. The germline V gene has CDR1 PRHDT and CDR2 FYEKMQ (reference sequence). CDR3 size: 12 residues. The CDR3 reads CASSLRDSPLHF. The CDR3 DNA sequence: TGTGCCAGCAGCCTAAGGGATTCACCCCTCCACTTT.

In its sample, this clonotype was seen many times. A library prepared for alpha chains yielded this beta chain as an off-target read; its size is of little meaning. The chain couples TRBV12-3 or TRBV12-4 to TRBJ1-1; no clear D. V was trimmed by 6 bases and J by 1 base, leaving 15 bases between them. The CDR3 spans 15 residues. The CDR3 sequence is CASSRSRVENTEAFF. The CDR3 DNA sequence: TGTGCCAGCAGCCGATCCCGGGTCGAGAACACTGAAGCTTTCTTT.

This clonotype showed up many times. A library prepared for alpha chains yielded this beta chain as an off-target read; its size is of little meaning. V is TRBV9 and J is TRBJ2-1, with 8 bases lining up with TRBD1. Germline CDR1 is SGDLS and CDR2 is YYNGEE. CDR3 size: 15 residues. Trimming cost V 3 bases and J 6 bases; bases outside gene matches: 8. CDR3 residues: CASSAPRTGSNEQFF. DNA of the CDR3: TGTGCCAGCAGCGCGCCACGGACAGGGTCCAATGAGCAGTTCTTC. The full variable domain, rest sourced from reference TRBV9 and TRBJ2-1, is DSGVTQTPKHLITATGQRVTLRCSPRSGDLSVYWYQQSLDQGLQFLIQYYNGEERAKGNILERFSAQQFPDLHSELNLSSLELGDSALYFCASSAPRTGSNEQFFGPGTRLTVL.

This clonotype counts as medium-sized (0.01 to 0.1%). Since it is a stray read in a library aimed at alpha chains, this beta chain has a size that is not meaningful. The V and J genes are TRBV5-6 and TRBJ2-5; D unclear. V was trimmed by 0 bases and J by 0 bases, leaving 6 bases between them. The CDR3 loop spans 14 amino acids. Germline CDR1 is SGHDT and CDR2 is YYEEEE. Here the CDR3 reads CASSLEPYQETQYF. Here the CDR3 DNA reads TGTGCCAGCAGCTTGGAACCGTACCAAGAGACCCAGTACTTC.

This clonotype has just a few counts. Since it is a stray read in a library aimed at alpha chains, this beta chain has a size that is not meaningful. V is TRBV20-1 and J is TRBJ2-1; D is tentatively TRBD1 or TRBD2 (5 bases each). Trimming stripped 0 bases from V and 2 bases from J, with 14 bases between. In germline, CDR1 is DFQATT, CDR2 SNEGSKA (reference sequence). The CDR3 is made up of 16 amino acids. DNA of the CDR3: TGCAGTGCTAGAGATCCTGGGACCCACACCTACAATGAGCAGTTCTTC. Translating it yields CSARDPGTHTYNEQFF.

By sample fraction, this clonotype is medium-sized (0.01 to 0.1%). Since the library was made to target alpha chains, this beta chain is a stray read and its abundance is not meaningful. The chain is built from TRBV28 and TRBJ2-3, with TRBD2 matching 8 bases. Germline-derived CDR1 and CDR2 are MDHEN and SYDVKM. The CDR3 spans 16 residues. J gave up 2 bases and V 5 bases, and 9 bases lay outside the gene matches. CDR3 in DNA: TGTGCCAGCAGTCTTCTTAGCGGGGCGAACACAGATACGCAGTATTTT. This sequence encodes CASSLLSGANTDTQYF. Combining the CDR3 with reference TRBV28 and TRBJ2-3 gives the whole variable domain DVKVTQSSRYLVKRTGEKVFLECVQDMDHENMFWYRQDPGLGLRLIYFSYDVKMKEKGDIPEGYSVSREKKERFSLILESASTNQTSMYLCASSLLSGANTDTQYFGPGTRLTVL.

This clonotype came up many times. This beta chain is a stray read from a library made for alpha chains; its abundance is not meaningful. CDR3 in amino acids: CASSWVRRGTDTQYF. The CDR3 DNA reads TGTGCCAGCAGCTGGGTACGGAGGGGGACAGATACGCAGTATTTT. This chain connects TRBV7-2 to TRBJ2-3, with D perhaps given as TRBD1 or TRBD2 (6 bases each). Germline assignment: CDR1 SGHTA and CDR2 FQGNSA. CDR3 length equals 15 residues. The germline V and J ends were trimmed by 4 bases and 3 bases, with 14 bases remaining between them.

This clonotype was seen at least ten times. This beta chain is a stray sequence in a library constructed for alpha chains; its clone size is not meaningful. The rearrangement joins TRBV20-1 to TRBJ1-5, with D possibly TRBD1 on 6 matching bases. CDR1 and CDR2 from the germline V gene are DFQATT and SNEGSKA (reference sequence). The CDR3 spans 16 residues. V lost 0 bases to trimming and J lost 3 bases, with 15 bases between them. The CDR3 sequence is CSARDRGRYNNQPQHF. The CDR3 DNA is TGCAGTGCTAGAGACAGGGGAAGATATAACAATCAGCCCCAGCATTTT.

This clonotype has only a few counts. This beta chain appears as a stray read in a library generated for alpha chains; its size is not informative. V and J are TRBV10-3 and TRBJ1-2; D gene unclear. V lost 3 bases, J lost 4 bases, and 6 bases lay in between. This CDR3 is built from 12 residues. The V gene's germline CDR1 is ENHRY and CDR2 SYGVKD. The CDR3 is CAISDIPYGYTF. CDR3 in DNA: TGTGCCATCAGTGATATCCCCTATGGCTACACCTTC.

There are many counts of this clonotype. Because this beta chain is a stray read in a library intended to capture alpha chains, its abundance should not be given much weight. The V and J genes are TRBV7-2 and TRBJ2-1; 7 positions match TRBD1. This CDR3 is 14 amino acids long. Germline trimming cut 0 bases from V and 9 bases from J; bases unmatched to any gene: 5. CDR1 and CDR2 from the germline V gene are SGHTA and FQGNSA. CDR3 coding DNA: TGTGCCAGCAGCTTAGCGAGACAGGGCGGTGAGCAGTTCTTC. Protein sequence: CASSLARQGGEQFF.

In this sample, this clonotype turned up many times. This beta chain is an off-target read within a library intended for alpha chains, so its frequency means little. The CDR3 region has the DNA TGCAGTGCTAGAGCGACTAGCGGGGGGGCCTCGAATACGCAGTATTTT. Protein product: CSARATSGGASNTQYF. The chain employs TRBV20-1 and TRBJ2-3, with 14 nucleotides matching TRBD2. CDR1 DFQATT and CDR2 SNEGSKA come from the germline V gene (reference sequence). The junction had 7 bases not matched to a gene; V was cut back by 1 base and J by 7 bases. The CDR3 is made up of 16 amino acids.

This clonotype turned up a few times. Within a library made for alpha chains, this beta chain is off target, and its count is uninformative. CDR3 nucleotides: TGTGCCAGCAGGACAGGGGACAATCAGCCCCAGCATTTT. Translation: CASRTGDNQPQHF. V is TRBV6-5 and J is TRBJ1-5, with 8 bases fitting TRBD1. This CDR3 is 13 amino acids long. J lost 3 bases, V lost 6 bases, and 1 base had no gene match. Germline CDR1 reads MNHEY; CDR2 reads SVGAGI.

This clonotype was counted ten times or more. The library was built for alpha chains, so this beta chain is an off-target read and its size means little. V usage is TRBV30 and J usage is TRBJ2-7, with D maybe TRBD2 (6 bases). Trimming pared 3 bases from V and 3 bases from J, leaving 18 bases between. Germline-derived CDR1 and CDR2 are GTSNPN and SVGIG (reference sequence). The CDR3 loop spans 15 amino acids. CDR3 in amino acids: CAWRFGGVGNYEQYF. CDR3 bases: TGTGCCTGGAGGTTCGGCGGGGTTGGGAACTACGAGCAGTACTTC.

This clonotype came up many times. Within a library made for alpha chains, this beta chain is off target, and its count is uninformative. The CDR3 region has the DNA TGTGCCAGCAGCCCACCAAGCTACGAGCAGTACTTC. Amino acids: CASSPPSYEQYF. The chain has TRBV11-2 and TRBJ2-7; D is undetermined. This CDR3 is 12 amino acids long. V was shortened by 5 bases and J by 3 bases, with 8 bases between the two germline ends. Germline V gives CDR1 SGHAT, CDR2 FQNNGV.

This clonotype was picked up many times. This beta chain turned up in a library designed for alpha chains; as an off-target read, its abundance says little. The chain couples TRBV7-3 to TRBJ2-1; no clear D. The CDR3 length is 12 residues. CDR1 and CDR2 from the germline V gene are SGHTA and FQGTGA. The V gene lost 2 bases and the J gene lost 9 bases, with 8 bases spanning the gap. In DNA, the CDR3 is TGTGCCAGCAGCTTAGACCGCACTGAGCAGTTCTTC. It yields the protein CASSLDRTEQFF.

The table lists this clonotype with many counts. The library was built for alpha chains, so this beta chain is an off-target read and its size means little. This chain connects TRBV10-3 to TRBJ1-2; maybe TRBD1 (6 bases). V was shortened by 7 bases and J by 8 bases, with 17 bases between the two germline ends. CDR3 size: 13 residues. CDR1 is ENHRY, CDR2 SYGVKD, per germline. The CDR3 protein is CAIKWGAAEGYTF. The DNA of the CDR3 is TGTGCCATCAAATGGGGGGCTGCGGAAGGCTACACCTTC.

This clonotype was picked up many times. For a library built for alpha chains, this beta chain is a stray read; little rests on its size. The chain has TRBV7-6 and TRBJ2-7; D is unclear. Germline-derived CDR1 and CDR2 are SGHVS and FNYEAQ. The CDR3 sequence is 12 residues long. V shed 5 bases and J shed 6 bases, with 11 bases lying between them. The CDR3 nucleotides read TGTGCCAGCAGCCTAAATCCTAGCGAGCAGTACTTC. It translates to CASSLNPSEQYF.

This clonotype was found many times. The library was prepared for alpha chains; this beta chain is a stray read, so its frequency means little. This chain joins TRBV25-1 and TRBJ2-5, with 9 bases that match TRBD2. The J segment lost 2 bases and the V segment lost 7 bases, leaving 11 bases of the junction unmatched. The CDR3 extends over 16 amino acids. Germline CDR1 is MGHDK and CDR2 is SYGVNS. CDR3 residues: CASTSGQTSGQETQYF. The CDR3 DNA reads as TGTGCCAGCACCTCCGGCCAGACTAGCGGACAAGAGACCCAGTACTTC.

This clonotype was found many times. For a library built for alpha chains, this beta chain is a stray read; little rests on its size. The chain uses TRBV5-1 and TRBJ2-7, with D tentatively TRBD2 (6 bases). CDR3 size: 14 residues. CDR1 SGHRS and CDR2 YFSETQ come from the germline V gene. V was cut by 3 bases and J by 7 bases, with 17 bases left in between. CDR3 loop: CASSSGLPPMEQYF. CDR3 sequence (DNA): TGCGCCAGCAGCTCTGGACTACCTCCCATGGAGCAGTACTTC. The full variable domain, rest sourced from reference TRBV5-1 and TRBJ2-7, is KAGVTQTPRYLIKTRGQQVTLSCSPISGHRSVSWYQQTPGQGLQFLFEYFSETQRNKGNFPGRFSGRQFSNSRSEMNVSTLELGDSALYLCASSSGLPPMEQYFGPGTRLTVT.

This clonotype was picked up many times. A library prepared for alpha chains yielded this beta chain as an off-target read; its size is of little meaning. CDR3 amino acids: CASSPPGSTDTQYF. For the CDR3, the DNA is TGTGCCAGCTCACCACCAGGTAGCACAGATACGCAGTATTTT. This chain joins TRBV18 and TRBJ2-3, with no clear D. CDR1 is KGHSH, CDR2 LQKENI, per germline. The CDR3 runs to 14 residues. V dropped 0 bases and J dropped 0 bases, with 4 bases sitting between them.

This clonotype was seen many times. The library was prepared for alpha chains; this beta chain is a stray read, so its frequency means little. The CDR3 reads CASSLAPETQYF. DNA for the CDR3: TGTGCCAGCAGCTTAGCTCCCGAGACCCAGTACTTC. J is TRBJ2-5 and V is TRBV7-8; D remains ambiguous. CDR1 SGHVS and CDR2 FQNEAQ come from the germline V gene. The CDR3 loop spans 12 amino acids. Deletions cut 0 bases from V and 5 bases from J, with 4 bases between.